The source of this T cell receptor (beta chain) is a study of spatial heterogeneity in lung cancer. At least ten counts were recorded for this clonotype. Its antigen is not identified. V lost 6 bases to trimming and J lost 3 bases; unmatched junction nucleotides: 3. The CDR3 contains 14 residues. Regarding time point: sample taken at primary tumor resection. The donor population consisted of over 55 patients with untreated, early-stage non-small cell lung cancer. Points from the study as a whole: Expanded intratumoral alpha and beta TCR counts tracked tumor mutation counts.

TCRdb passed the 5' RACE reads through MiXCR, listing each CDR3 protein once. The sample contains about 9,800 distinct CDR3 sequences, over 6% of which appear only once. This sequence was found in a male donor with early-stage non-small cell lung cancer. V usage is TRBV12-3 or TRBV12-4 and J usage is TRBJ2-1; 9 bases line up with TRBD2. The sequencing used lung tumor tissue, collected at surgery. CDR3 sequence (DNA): TGTGCCAGCAGGACTAGCGGATTCTACAATGAGCAGTTCTTC. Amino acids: CASRTSGFYNEQFF.